The present T cell receptor (beta chain) was sequenced within a study of blood T cell repertoires in COVID-19. Overall study: Some COVID-19 samples were acute and others convalescent; all came from the United States, Italy and Spain. In each case, the material was cDNA or gDNA derived from T cells, B-cell-depleted T cells, or PBMCs.

The Seattle patients joined while their infection was active and were tracked longitudinally afterward. TCRdb's copy holds only in-frame clones and misses some; the assay was immunoSEQ multiplex PCR. The profile shows about 230,000 clones, 70% to 90% of them singletons. V was trimmed by 0 bases and J by 8 bases, leaving 17 bases between them. Germline V lookup: CDR1 SGDLS, CDR2 YYNGEE. The CDR3 length is 16 residues. The rearrangement links TRBV9 to TRBJ1-4, with D possibly being TRBD1 (6 bases). The TCR was taken from a man between 50 and 59 years old with COVID-19, enrolled during active disease. Sequenced material: peripheral blood. CDR3 nucleotide sequence: TGTGCCAGCAGCGTAGAGGGTCAGGGGTTAGGGGAAAAACTGTTTTTT. It specifies CASSVEGQGLGEKLFF. Full variable domain (rest looked up from reference TRBV9 and TRBJ1-4): DSGVTQTPKHLITATGQRVTLRCSPRSGDLSVYWYQQSLDQGLQFLIQYYNGEERAKGNILERFSAQQFPDLHSELNLSSLELGDSALYFCASSVEGQGLGEKLFFGSGTQLSVL.